This TCR beta chain was recorded in a study of a mutant IDH1 vaccine in newly diagnosed glioma. As for the study in general: Vaccination began 4-6 weeks post radiotherapy alone, or with temozolomide cycles. The therapy given earlier, which was standard therapy, consisted of radiotherapy, temozolomide, or both, and most of the patients received both. The study's findings and limits: There seemed to be no relation between pseudoprogression and changes in top peripheral T cell clonotypes.

Trimming shortened V by 4 bases and J by 2 bases, and 24 bases separated the two germline ends. Germline V gene sequence: CDR1 SGHRS, CDR2 YFSETQ. The CDR3 has 18 residues. This clone was seen a handful of times. No antigen is known for it. The time point: week 5, during vaccination. Vaccine doses each comprised 300 ug of mutant IDH1 20-mer peptide, with topical imiquimod. Data came from immunoSEQ multiplex PCR; TCRdb stores just in-frame clones and leaves some out. The sample lists around 34,000 clones; around 58% were seen once. V gene TRBV5-1 combines with J gene TRBJ1-2; D unclear. This specimen consisted of PBMCs, obtained from a glioma patient whose treatment included an IDH1 peptide vaccine. This sequence originates from a woman aged 18-30 years with glioma. Written as DNA, the CDR3 is TGCGCCAGCAGCCTCTTTTGGTTATGGACTGGTAGAAACTATGGCTACACCTTC. It specifies CASSLFWLWTGRNYGYTF.